The 7 T cell receptor beta chains presented below share a single source sample, sequenced in a study of tumor and adjacent non-tumor tissue in lung cancer. The library came from three nested PCR rounds adapted from ARM-PCR protocols. TCRdb re-called the multiplex PCR reads through MiXCR, storing one row per CDR3 protein. The sample records approximately 90,000 distinct CDR3 sequences, about 66% being singletons. No cell sorting was done before RNA was extracted from the tissue. Sequencing was carried out using lung tumor tissue. These receptors were taken from a man aged 70-80 years with non-small cell lung cancer.

About this clonotype itself: One end of the junction fails to match germline, which may point to a read error. The chain carries TRBV5-6 and TRBJ2-7; D call uncertain. The CDR3 sequence is 13 residues long. CDR1 is SGHDT, CDR2 YYEEEE, per germline. Written as DNA, the CDR3 is TGTGCCAGCAGTTTGGCGTACGGGTACGAGCAGTACTTC. Translated, it gives CASSLAYGYEQYF.

Concerning this clonotype itself: Mismatch with germline at one junction end may stem from a read error. The J gene is TRBJ2-1, the V gene TRBV11-2; 7 nucleotides align to TRBD2. CDR1 and CDR2 (germline): SGHAT, FQNNGV. This CDR3 comprises 15 residues. CDR3 sequence reads: CTSSLEGTTCNEQFF. The CDR3, as DNA: TGTACCAGCAGCTTAGAAGGGACTACATGCAATGAGCAGTTCTTC.

This clonotype has a handful of counts. The chain uses TRBV28 and TRBJ2-6; D not resolved. Looked up from germline, CDR1 is MDHEN and CDR2 is SYDVKM. V dropped 5 bases and J dropped 0 bases, with 20 bases sitting between them. CDR3 length equals 19 residues. The CDR3 protein is CASSPTLFLRRSGANVLTF. The CDR3 DNA follows: TGTGCCAGCAGTCCGACCCTTTTCCTAAGGCGCTCTGGGGCCAACGTCCTGACTTTC.

A word on this clonotype: A clone one base away is much larger, so this may be a read error. This chain links TRBV5-4 with TRBJ2-5; 7 bases align to TRBD2. Germline V gives CDR1 SGHNT, CDR2 YYREEE (reference sequence). The CDR3 length is 16 residues. J lost 2 bases, V lost 2 bases, and 9 bases had no gene match. The CDR3 DNA sequence: TGTGCCAGCAGCTTAAAATCCCAGGGAGGGCAAGAGACCCAGTACTTC. This translates into CASSLKSQGGQETQYF. The variable domain in full, with the rest retrieved from reference TRBV5-4 and TRBJ2-5, is ETGVTQSPTHLIKTRGQQVTLRCSSQSGHNTVSWYQQALGQGPQFIFQYYREEENGRGNFPPRFSGLQFPNYSSELNVNALELDDSALYLCASSLKSQGGQETQYFGPGTRLLVL.

As to this clonotype: It may be a read error: a sequence one base away is much more abundant. This chain joins TRBV6-6 and TRBJ2-2, with 7 bases lining up with TRBD1. With V trimmed by 4 bases and J by 6 bases, 5 bases remained unmatched. Looked up from germline, CDR1 is MNHNY and CDR2 is SVGAGI (reference sequence). The CDR3 has 14 amino acids. The CDR3 coding sequence is TGTGCCAGCAGTTGGGACAGTGGTGCCGGGGAGCTGTTTTTT. Translated, it gives CASSWDSGAGELFF.

As concerns this clonotype: One junction end does not reproduce the germline sequence, and a read error may be involved. The chain joins TRBV4-1 to TRBJ1-2; D is perhaps TRBD1 (5 bases). The CDR3 has 14 residues. The germline gives CDR1 MGHRA, CDR2 YSYEKL. As DNA, the CDR3 is TGCGTCAGCAGCCAACATCGGCCGGGCGGGGGTTACACCTTC. Translated: CVSSQHRPGGGYTF.

The chain has TRBV11-2 and TRBJ2-2; D is unresolved. Trimming shortened V by 3 bases and J by 8 bases, and 19 bases separated the two germline ends. Per the germline V gene, CDR1 is SGHAT and CDR2 is FQNNGV. This CDR3 spans 16 amino acids. The CDR3 coding sequence is TGTGCCAGCAGCTTGTTCGTGACCACGAGCACAGGGGAGCTGTTTTTT. Residues: CASSLFVTTSTGELFF.